Below, 8 T cell receptor beta chains from the same sample are listed, as sequenced in a study of breast tumors, draining lymph nodes, adjacent tissues. TCRdb ran MiXCR on the multiplex PCR reads and lists one entry per CDR3 protein. The sample carries about 31,000 distinct CDR3 sequences, 63% recorded once. Sample: breast tumor tissue. These receptor sequences come from a female donor with breast cancer. Some clones in this sample may be carry-over from other donors' samples.

J is TRBJ2-3 and V is TRBV20-1, with unresolved D. CDR1 DFQATT and CDR2 SNEGSKA come from the germline V gene (reference sequence). The CDR3 runs 15 residues. V dropped 4 bases and J dropped 6 bases, with 20 bases sitting between them. In DNA, the CDR3 is TGCAGTGCTACCGCCCGGGCGACGCCCCGGGATACGCAGTATTTT. Its translation: CSATARATPRDTQYF.

This CDR3 reads CATSDWGGGYTF. The CDR3 DNA reads as TGTGCCACCAGTGATTGGGGTGGCGGCTACACCTTC. The chain couples TRBV24-1 to TRBJ1-2; D is undetermined. V shed 2 bases and J shed 8 bases, with 8 bases lying between them. This CDR3 comprises 12 residues. CDR1 is KGHDR and CDR2 is SFDVKD in the germline V gene.

The genes are TRBV7-8 and TRBJ2-7; D remains unclear. Trimming pared 1 base from V and 3 bases from J, leaving 4 bases between. Germline-derived CDR1 and CDR2 are SGHVS and FQNEAQ. CDR3 size: 12 residues. The CDR3 loop reads CASSLVVYEQYF. The CDR3 region has the DNA TGTGCCAGCAGCTTAGTCGTCTACGAGCAGTACTTC.

J is TRBJ2-3 and V is TRBV13, with TRBD2 identical over 10 bases. The CDR3 runs to 17 residues. Unmatched junction bases numbered 7, after V lost 3 bases and J lost 1 base. Germline CDR1 PRHDT, CDR2 FYEKMQ (reference sequence). The CDR3 nucleotides read TGTGCCAGCAGCTTTGGGCTAGCGGGAGCAGGCACAGATACGCAGTATTTT. Protein product: CASSFGLAGAGTDTQYF.

The CDR3 DNA sequence: TGCAGTGCCGGACAGATCAAAATCTCCTACAATGAGCAGTTCTTC. Its protein is CSAGQIKISYNEQFF. The chain employs TRBV20-1 and TRBJ2-1; TRBD1 is a possible D gene (6 bases). The CDR3 runs 15 residues. Trimming stripped 6 bases from V and 0 bases from J, with 15 bases between. Germline V gene lookup returns CDR1 DFQATT and CDR2 SNEGSKA (reference sequence).

The DNA for the CDR3 is TGTGCCAGCTCTCCCCGGGGCAGACCCTATGGCTACACCTTC. Residues: CASSPRGRPYGYTF. The chain carries TRBV27 and TRBJ1-2; the D gene is possibly TRBD1 (5 bases). Trimming shortened V by 8 bases and J by 4 bases, and 17 bases separated the two germline ends. Per the germline V gene, CDR1 is MNHEY and CDR2 is SMNVEV (reference sequence). The CDR3 contains 14 residues.

A note on this clonotype: Because the CDR3's place on the DNA is in doubt, the DNA is left out and the CDR3 is given as listed by TCRdb. This chain uses TRBV15 with TRBJ2-7; the table's D gene call, TRBD2, was not cross checked with the DNA. Germline-derived CDR1 and CDR2 are LNHNV and YYDKDF (reference sequence). 24 amino acids form the CDR3, both terminal residues included. The CDR3 is CATSIYLCSVEGNAGTSGSYEQYF.

This clonotype was seen repeatedly, ten times or more. The V and J genes are TRBV20-1 and TRBJ1-5; D remains ambiguous. Trimming left V 5 bases short and J 4 bases short, with 9 bases between. The CDR3 totals 12 residues. Germline-derived CDR1 and CDR2 are DFQATT and SNEGSKA (reference sequence). CDR3 bases: TGCAGTGCTCCCGGTGTTAATCAGCCCCAGCATTTT. This codes for CSAPGVNQPQHF.